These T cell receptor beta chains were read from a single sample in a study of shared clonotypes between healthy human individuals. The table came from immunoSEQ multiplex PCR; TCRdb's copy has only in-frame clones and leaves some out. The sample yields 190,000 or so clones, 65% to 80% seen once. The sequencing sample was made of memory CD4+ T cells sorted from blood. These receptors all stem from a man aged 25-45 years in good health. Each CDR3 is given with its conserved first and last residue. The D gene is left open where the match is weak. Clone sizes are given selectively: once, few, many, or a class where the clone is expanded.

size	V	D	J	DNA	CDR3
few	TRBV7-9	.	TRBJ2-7	TGTGCCAGCATGGAGGGGGAGTTCAGAGGCTACGAGCAGTACTTC	CASMEGEFRGYEQYF
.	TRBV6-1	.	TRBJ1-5	TGTGCCAGCAGTGAACGCGGGGTTTCGGGCCAGCCCCAGCATTTT	CASSERGVSGQPQHF
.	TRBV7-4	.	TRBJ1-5	TGTGCCAGCAGCCCTTTCGGTCAGCCCCAGCATTTT	CASSPFGQPQHF
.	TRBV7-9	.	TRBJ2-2	TGTGCCAGCAGCTTAGTGCAAAGCGGGGAGCTGTTTTTT	CASSLVQSGELFF
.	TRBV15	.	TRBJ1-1	TGTGCCACCAGCAGACCAACTCACAGGGTGAACACTGAAGCTTTCTTT	CATSRPTHRVNTEAFF
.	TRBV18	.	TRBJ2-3	TGTGCCAGCTCACCAGGGGAGGCAGATACGCAGTATTTT	CASSPGEADTQYF
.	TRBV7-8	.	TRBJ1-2	TGTGCCAGCAGCTTAGTTGGGGATGGCTACACCTTC	CASSLVGDGYTF
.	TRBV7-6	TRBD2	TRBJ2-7	TGTGCCAGCAGCTTAAAGACCGGGACTAGCGGGAGTTACGAGCAGTACTTC	CASSLKTGTSGSYEQYF
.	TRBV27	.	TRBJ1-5	TGTGCCAGCCCAACCGGACTTTCTAATCAGCCCCAGCATTTT	CASPTGLSNQPQHF
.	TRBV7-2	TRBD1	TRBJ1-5	TGTGCCAGCAGCTTAGCACCCAGGGGGGTCAATCAGCCCCAGCATTTT	CASSLAPRGVNQPQHF
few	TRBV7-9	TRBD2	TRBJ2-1	TGTGCCAGCAGCTTAAGACTAGCGGGACAGTTCTTC	CASSLRLAGQFF
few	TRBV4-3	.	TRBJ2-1	TGCGCCAGCAGCCAAGAGGGTATCGGGAGTATCTACAATGAGCAGTTCTTC	CASSQEGIGSIYNEQFF
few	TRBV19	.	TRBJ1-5	TGTGCCAGTAGTCCGACTTCTTATAGCAATCAGCCCCAGCATTTT	CASSPTSYSNQPQHF
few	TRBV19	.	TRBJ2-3	TGTGCCAGTAGCCTAGGGGAAGGTTTGGTTTTTACGCAGTATTTT	CASSLGEGLVFTQYF
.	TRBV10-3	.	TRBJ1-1	TGTGCCATCAGTCAACAGACAGGGAACACTGAAGCTTTCTTT	CAISQQTGNTEAFF
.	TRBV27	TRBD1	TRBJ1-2	TGTGCCAGCAGCTCTACCAGGGGGTCCCTCTATGGCTACACCTTC	CASSSTRGSLYGYTF
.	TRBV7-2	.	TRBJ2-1	TGTGCCAGCAGCTGGGTGGGACTCACCAACCACAATGAGCAGTTCTTC	CASSWVGLTNHNEQFF
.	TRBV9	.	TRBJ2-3	TGTGCCAGCAGCGTAGGGGTGATTTTTGACGATGTGGACACAGATACGCAGTATTTT	CASSVGVIFDDVDTDTQYF
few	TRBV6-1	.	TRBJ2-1	TGTGCCAGCACTGATATGGCCGGGACCCTCTCTTACAATGAGCAGTTCTTC	CASTDMAGTLSYNEQFF
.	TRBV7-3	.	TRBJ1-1	TGTGCCAGCAGGGCACAGGTTCGCACTGAAGCTTTCTTT	CASRAQVRTEAFF
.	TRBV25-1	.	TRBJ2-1	TGTGCCAGCAGCGCGAGACATCAAGGCCTTCGGAATGAGCAGTTCTTC	CASSARHQGLRNEQFF
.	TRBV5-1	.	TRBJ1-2	TGCGCCAGCAGCTTGGACAGGGAAGCTAACTATGGCTACACCTTC	CASSLDREANYGYTF
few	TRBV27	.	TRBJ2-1	TGTGCCAGCAGTTTCCGGGGTCCAAAAACTGAGTTCTTC	CASSFRGPKTEFF
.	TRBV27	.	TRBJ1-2	TGTGCCAGCAGCACTTCGACAGCCCCTTATCGGGAGTACACCTTC	CASSTSTAPYREYTF
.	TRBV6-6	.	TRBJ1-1	TGTGCCAGCAGTACCGTAGGTATTAACACTGAAGCTTTCTTT	CASSTVGINTEAFF
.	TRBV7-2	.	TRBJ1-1	TGTGCCAGCAGCTCCTGGGGGGGGACTGAAGCTTTCTTT	CASSSWGGTEAFF
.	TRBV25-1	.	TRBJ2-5	TGTGCCAGCAGTGAACAGGAGGGATTCGGTGAGACCCAGTACTTC	CASSEQEGFGETQYF
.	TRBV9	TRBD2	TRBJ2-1	TGTGCCAGCAGCGTACAAGGACTAGCGGGAGGGGAGCAGTTCTTC	CASSVQGLAGGEQFF
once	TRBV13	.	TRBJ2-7	TGTGCCAGCAGCTCTTTGGGCTCCTACGAGCAGTACTTC	CASSSLGSYEQYF
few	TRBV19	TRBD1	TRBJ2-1	TGTGCCAGTAGTGGACACAGGGGAAGGTTCTTC	CASSGHRGRFF
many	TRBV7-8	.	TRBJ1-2	TGTGCCAGCAGCCAAGTGAGAGGACAAGGGGACTATGGCTACACCTTC	CASSQVRGQGDYGYTF
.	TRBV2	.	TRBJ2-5	TGTGCCAGCAGTGAAAACGGTTTCCAAGAGACCCAGTACTTC	CASSENGFQETQYF
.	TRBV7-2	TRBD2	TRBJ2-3	TGTGCCAGCAGCCTACGACTAGCGGGAGTAACAGATACGCAGTATTTT	CASSLRLAGVTDTQYF
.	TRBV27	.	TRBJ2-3	TGTGCCAGCAGTCACAAGGGTAGTAGCACAGATACGCAGTATTTT	CASSHKGSSTDTQYF
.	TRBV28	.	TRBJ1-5	TGTGCCAGCAGTCAGACCCAGGCGGGTCGGAATCAGCCCCAGCATTTT	CASSQTQAGRNQPQHF
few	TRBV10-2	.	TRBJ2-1	TGCGCCAGCAGTGAGAGGGAAGCCAATGAGCAGTTCTTC	CASSEREANEQFF
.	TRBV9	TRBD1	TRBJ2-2	TGTGCCAGCAGCAGGGGTAGACAGGGGCGAACCGGGGAGCTGTTTTTT	CASSRGRQGRTGELFF
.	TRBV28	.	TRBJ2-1	TGTGCCAGCAGTCTCACCCCCGGACTGGAGCAGTTCTTC	CASSLTPGLEQFF
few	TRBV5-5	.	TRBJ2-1	TGTGCCAGCAGCTCGTATGGGAATGAGCAGTTCTTC	CASSSYGNEQFF
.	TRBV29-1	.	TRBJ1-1	TGCAGCGTTGTAGGATTTCGGGATAACGAAGCTTTCTTT	CSVVGFRDNEAFF
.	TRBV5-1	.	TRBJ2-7	TGCGCCAGCAGCTTTGGGACAAACTCCTACGAGCAGTACTTC	CASSFGTNSYEQYF
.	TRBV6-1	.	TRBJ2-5	TGTGCCAGCAGTGAAGTTCCAGGGGTGGTAGAGACCCAGTACTTC	CASSEVPGVVETQYF
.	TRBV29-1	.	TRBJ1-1	TGCAGCGTTGGAGCGCTTGGGGGGCAAACTGAAGCTTTCTTT	CSVGALGGQTEAFF
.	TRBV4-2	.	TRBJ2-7	TGTGCCAGCAGCCAAGTTGACGACGAGCAGTACTTC	CASSQVDDEQYF
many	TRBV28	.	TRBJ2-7	TGTGCCAGCAGTCCGGGGCAGACCTACGAGCAGTACTTC	CASSPGQTYEQYF
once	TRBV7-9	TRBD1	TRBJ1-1	TGTGCCAGCAGCCACCTCACAGGGGGCGAAGCTTTCTTT	CASSHLTGGEAFF
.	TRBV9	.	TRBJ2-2	TGTGCCAGCAGCCCCCGGGGGCACATGAGGGACACCGGGGAGCTGTTTTTT	CASSPRGHMRDTGELFF
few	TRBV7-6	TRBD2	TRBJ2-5	TGTGCCAGCAGTTCTGAGCCGGGACTAGCGGCGACTAAGACCCAGTACTTC	CASSSEPGLAATKTQYF
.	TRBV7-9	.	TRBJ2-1	TGTGCCAGCAGCTTACGGAGGGAAGAGCACAATGAGCAGTTCTTC	CASSLRREEHNEQFF
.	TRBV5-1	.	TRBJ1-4	TGCGCCAGCAGCTTGGGTACGGGACGGGGATATGAAAAACTGTTTTTT	CASSLGTGRGYEKLFF
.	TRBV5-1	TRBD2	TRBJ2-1	TGCGCCAGCAGATTACTAGCGGGAATTCTTGGAATAGATGAGCAGTTCTTC	CASRLLAGILGIDEQFF
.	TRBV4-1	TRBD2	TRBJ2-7	TGCGCCAGCAGCCAAGGACTAGCGGGAGTGTCCGAGCAGTACTTC	CASSQGLAGVSEQYF
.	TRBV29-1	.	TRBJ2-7	TGCAGCGTTGTCCCCTCTACATCCGAGCAGTACTTC	CSVVPSTSEQYF
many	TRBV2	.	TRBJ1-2	TGTGCCAGCAGTGAGTTTCGGGAGTTTGCCTACACCTTC	CASSEFREFAYTF
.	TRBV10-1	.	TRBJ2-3	TGCGCCAGCAGTCCAAACACAGATACGCAGTATTTT	CASSPNTDTQYF
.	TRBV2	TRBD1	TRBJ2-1	TGTGCCAGCAGTGACCAGGACAGGGCCTACAATGAGCAGTTCTTC	CASSDQDRAYNEQFF
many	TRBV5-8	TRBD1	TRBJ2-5	TGTGCCAGCAGCTTGTTGGGACAGGGGGTTGGAGAGACCCAGTACTTC	CASSLLGQGVGETQYF
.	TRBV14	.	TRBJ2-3	TGTGCCAGCAGCCCAATAACTACGAGCACAGATACGCAGTATTTT	CASSPITTSTDTQYF
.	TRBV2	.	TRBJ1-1	TGTGCCAGCAAGGTTTTTCCGGACACTGAAGCTTTCTTT	CASKVFPDTEAFF